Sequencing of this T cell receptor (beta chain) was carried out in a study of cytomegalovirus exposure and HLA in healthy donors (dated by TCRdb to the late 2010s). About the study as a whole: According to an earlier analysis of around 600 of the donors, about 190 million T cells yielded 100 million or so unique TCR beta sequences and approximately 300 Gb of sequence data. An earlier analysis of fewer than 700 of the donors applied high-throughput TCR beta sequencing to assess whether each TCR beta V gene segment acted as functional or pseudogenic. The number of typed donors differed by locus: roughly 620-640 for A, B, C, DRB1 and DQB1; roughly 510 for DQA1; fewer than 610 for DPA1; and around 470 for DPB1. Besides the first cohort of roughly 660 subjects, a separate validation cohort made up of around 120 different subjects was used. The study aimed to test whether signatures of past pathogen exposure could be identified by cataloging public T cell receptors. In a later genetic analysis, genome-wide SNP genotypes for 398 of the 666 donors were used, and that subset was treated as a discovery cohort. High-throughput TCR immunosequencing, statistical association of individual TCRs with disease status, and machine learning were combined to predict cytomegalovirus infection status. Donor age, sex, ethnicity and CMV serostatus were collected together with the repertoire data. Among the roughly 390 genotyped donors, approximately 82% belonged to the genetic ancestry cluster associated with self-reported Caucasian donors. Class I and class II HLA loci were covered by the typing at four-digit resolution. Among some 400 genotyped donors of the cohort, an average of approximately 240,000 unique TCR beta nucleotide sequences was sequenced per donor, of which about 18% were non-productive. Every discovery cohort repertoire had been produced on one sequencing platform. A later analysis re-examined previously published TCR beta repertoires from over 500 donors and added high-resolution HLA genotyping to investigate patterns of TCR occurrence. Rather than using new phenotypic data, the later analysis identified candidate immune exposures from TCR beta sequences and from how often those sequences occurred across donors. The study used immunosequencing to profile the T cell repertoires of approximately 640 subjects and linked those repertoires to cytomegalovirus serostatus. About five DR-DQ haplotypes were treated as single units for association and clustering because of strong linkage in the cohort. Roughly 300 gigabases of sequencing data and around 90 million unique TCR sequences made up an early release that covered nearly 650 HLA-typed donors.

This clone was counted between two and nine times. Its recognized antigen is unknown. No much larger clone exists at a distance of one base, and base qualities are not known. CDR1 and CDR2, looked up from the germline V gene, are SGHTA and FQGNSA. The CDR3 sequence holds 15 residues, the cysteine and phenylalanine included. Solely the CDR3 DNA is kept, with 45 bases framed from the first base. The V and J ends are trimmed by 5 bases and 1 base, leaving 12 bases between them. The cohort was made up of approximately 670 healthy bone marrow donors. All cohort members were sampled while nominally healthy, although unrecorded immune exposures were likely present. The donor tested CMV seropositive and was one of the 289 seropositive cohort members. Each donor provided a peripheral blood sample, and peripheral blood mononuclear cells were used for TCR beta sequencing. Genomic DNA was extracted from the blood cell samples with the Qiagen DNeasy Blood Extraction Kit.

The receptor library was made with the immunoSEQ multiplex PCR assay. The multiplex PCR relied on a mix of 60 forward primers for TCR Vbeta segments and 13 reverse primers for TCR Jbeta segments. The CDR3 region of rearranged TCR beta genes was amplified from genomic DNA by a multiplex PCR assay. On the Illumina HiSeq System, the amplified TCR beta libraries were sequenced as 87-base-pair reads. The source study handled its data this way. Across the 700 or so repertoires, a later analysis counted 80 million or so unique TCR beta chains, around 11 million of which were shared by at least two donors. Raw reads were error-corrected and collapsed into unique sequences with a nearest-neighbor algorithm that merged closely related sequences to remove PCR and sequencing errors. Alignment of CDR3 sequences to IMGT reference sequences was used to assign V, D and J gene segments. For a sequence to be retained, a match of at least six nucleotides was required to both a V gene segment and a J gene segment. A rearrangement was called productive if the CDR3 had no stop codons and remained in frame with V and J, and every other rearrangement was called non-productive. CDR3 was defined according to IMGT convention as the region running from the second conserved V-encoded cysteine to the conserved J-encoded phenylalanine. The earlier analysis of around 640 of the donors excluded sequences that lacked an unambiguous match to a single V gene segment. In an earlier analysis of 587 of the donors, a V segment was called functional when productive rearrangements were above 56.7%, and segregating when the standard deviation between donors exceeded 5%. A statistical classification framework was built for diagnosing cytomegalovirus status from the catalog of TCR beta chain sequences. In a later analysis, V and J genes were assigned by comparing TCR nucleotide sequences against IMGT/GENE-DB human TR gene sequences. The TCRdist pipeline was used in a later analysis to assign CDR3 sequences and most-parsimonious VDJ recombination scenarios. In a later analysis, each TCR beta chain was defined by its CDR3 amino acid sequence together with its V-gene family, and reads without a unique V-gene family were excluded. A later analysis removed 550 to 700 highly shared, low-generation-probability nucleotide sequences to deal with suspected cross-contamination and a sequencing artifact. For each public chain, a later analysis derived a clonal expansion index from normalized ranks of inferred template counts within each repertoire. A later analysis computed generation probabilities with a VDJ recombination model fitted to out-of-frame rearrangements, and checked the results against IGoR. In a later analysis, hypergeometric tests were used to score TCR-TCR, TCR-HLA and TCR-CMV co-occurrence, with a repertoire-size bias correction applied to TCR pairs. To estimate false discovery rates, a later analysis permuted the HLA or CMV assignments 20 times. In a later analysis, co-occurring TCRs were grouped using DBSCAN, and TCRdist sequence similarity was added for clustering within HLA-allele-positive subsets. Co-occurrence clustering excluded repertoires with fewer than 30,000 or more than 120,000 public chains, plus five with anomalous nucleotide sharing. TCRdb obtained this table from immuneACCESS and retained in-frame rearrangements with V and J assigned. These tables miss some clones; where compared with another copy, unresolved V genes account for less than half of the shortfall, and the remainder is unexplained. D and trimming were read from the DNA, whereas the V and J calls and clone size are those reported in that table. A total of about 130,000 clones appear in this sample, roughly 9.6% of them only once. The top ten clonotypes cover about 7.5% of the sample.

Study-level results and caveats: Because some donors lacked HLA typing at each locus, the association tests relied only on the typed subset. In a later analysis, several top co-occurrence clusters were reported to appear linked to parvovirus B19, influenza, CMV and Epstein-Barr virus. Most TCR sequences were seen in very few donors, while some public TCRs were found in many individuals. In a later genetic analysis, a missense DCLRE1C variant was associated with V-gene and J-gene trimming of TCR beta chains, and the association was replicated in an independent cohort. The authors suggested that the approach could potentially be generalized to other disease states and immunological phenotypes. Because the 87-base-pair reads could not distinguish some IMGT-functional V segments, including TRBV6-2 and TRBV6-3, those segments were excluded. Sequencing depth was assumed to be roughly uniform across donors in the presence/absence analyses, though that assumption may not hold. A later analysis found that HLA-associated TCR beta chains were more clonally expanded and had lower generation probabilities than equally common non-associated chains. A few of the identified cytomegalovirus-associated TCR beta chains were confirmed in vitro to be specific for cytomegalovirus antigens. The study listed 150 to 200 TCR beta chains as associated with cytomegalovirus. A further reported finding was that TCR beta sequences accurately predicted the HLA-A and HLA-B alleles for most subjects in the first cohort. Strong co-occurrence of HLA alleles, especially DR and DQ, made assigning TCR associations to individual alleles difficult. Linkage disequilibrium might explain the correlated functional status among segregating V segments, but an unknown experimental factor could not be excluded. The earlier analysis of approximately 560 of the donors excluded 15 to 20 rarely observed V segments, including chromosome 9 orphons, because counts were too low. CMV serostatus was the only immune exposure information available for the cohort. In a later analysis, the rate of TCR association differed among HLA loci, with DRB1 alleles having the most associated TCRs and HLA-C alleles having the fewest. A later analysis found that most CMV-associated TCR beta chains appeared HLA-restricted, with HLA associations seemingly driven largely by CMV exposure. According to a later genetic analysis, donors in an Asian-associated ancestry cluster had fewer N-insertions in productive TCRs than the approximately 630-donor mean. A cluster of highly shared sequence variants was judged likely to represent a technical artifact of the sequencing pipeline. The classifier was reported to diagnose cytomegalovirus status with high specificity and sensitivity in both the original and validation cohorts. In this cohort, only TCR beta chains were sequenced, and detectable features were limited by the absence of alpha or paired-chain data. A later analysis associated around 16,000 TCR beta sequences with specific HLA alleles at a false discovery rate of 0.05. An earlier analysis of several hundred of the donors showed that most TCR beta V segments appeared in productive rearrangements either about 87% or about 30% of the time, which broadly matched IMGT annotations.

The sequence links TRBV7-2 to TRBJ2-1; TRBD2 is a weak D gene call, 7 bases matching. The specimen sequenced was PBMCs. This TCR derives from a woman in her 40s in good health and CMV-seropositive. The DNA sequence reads TGTGCCAGCAGCCGCGGGGGCACGTCCTACAATGAGCAGTTCTTC. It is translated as CASSRGGTSYNEQFF.